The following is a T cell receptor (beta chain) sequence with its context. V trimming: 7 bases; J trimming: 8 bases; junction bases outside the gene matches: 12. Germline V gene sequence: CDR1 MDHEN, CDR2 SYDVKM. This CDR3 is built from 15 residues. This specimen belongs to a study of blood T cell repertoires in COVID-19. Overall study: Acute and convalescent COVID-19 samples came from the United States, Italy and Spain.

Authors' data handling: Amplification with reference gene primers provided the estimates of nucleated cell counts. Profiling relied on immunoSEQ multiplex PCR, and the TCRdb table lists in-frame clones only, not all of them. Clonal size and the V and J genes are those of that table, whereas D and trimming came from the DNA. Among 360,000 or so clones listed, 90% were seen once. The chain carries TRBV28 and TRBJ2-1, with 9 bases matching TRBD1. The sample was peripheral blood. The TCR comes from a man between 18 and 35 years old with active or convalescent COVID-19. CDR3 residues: CASTDTGTGRDEQFF. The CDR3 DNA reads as TGTGCCAGCACCGACACCGGGACAGGGCGTGATGAGCAGTTCTTC.